The clone carrying this TCR beta chain has just a few counts. No antigen is known for it. Naive CD4+ cells had CD25+ Tregs removed. General observations from the study: Tumor memory CD4+ T cell TCR gene usage was found to cluster with blood and lymph node memory CD4+ cells and with lymph node naive CD4+ cells. Greatest tumor Treg TCR overlap was with tumor naive CD4+ cells. Under 2.3% of tumor Treg sequences matched blood Tregs or memory cells.

The TRBV12-4/TRBJ1-2 clonotypes were amplified using barcode primers with ligated adaptors. TCRdb itself ran the multiplex PCR reads through MiXCR, one entry per CDR3 protein. The data show nearly 1,000 distinct CDR3 sequences, 4.5% to 7% seen once. The CDR3 loop spans 15 amino acids. V was cut by 5 bases and J by 4 bases, with 17 bases left in between. The sequenced material came from tumor-infiltrating naive CD4+ T cells sorted from the breast tumor. The subset was: naive CD4+ T cells, CD4+CD45RA+CD25-. V gene TRBV12-3 or TRBV12-4 combines with J gene TRBJ1-2; D perhaps matches TRBD1 (5 bases). The TCR sequence derives from a female donor with breast cancer. The CDR3, as DNA: TGTGCCAGCAGTGATCCCGGGGCAGGTAGCTATGGCTACACCTTC. Its translation: CASSDPGAGSYGYTF.